The present entry profiles one T cell receptor (beta chain) with its context. The CDR3 extends over 14 amino acids. Unmatched junction bases numbered 5, after V lost 4 bases and J lost 3 bases. Germline V gene data show CDR1 as MDHEN and CDR2 as SYDVKM. As originally analysed: Cell counts per sample came from amplifying reference gene primers. Repertoires were generated with immunoSEQ multiplex PCR, while TCRdb's copy carries only in-frame clones and drops some. The V and J calls and clone size come from that table; D and trimming were worked out from the DNA. The data contain around 160,000 clones, 85% to 90% of them singletons. This sample stems from a study of blood T cell repertoires in COVID-19. Study-level background: Nucleic acid was either cDNA or gDNA, and it came from T cells, B-cell-depleted T cells, or PBMCs.

The sequencing sample was made of peripheral blood. The chain employs TRBV28 and TRBJ2-7; TRBD2 matches 8 bases. The source of this sequence is a human donor in a cohort sampled during active COVID-19. The CDR3 is CASSSPGGLYEQYF. The CDR3 nucleotides read TGTGCCAGCAGTTCCCCGGGGGGGCTCTACGAGCAGTACTTC.